What follows are 15 T cell receptor beta chains derived from one specimen sequenced in a study of blood T cell repertoires in COVID-19. Libraries were prepared by immunoSEQ multiplex PCR; TCRdb keeps only in-frame clonotypes and omits some of them. This table has about 28,000 clones, 70% to 90% appearing once. Material: peripheral blood. Receptor source: a human donor in a cohort sampled during active COVID-19.

This chain connects TRBV5-5 to TRBJ2-3; 13 bases agree with TRBD2. The germline CDR1 and CDR2 sequences are SGHKS and YYEKEE (reference sequence). The CDR3 extends over 16 amino acids. Germline trimming cut 4 bases from V and 2 bases from J; bases unmatched to any gene: 4. CDR3 bases: TGTGCCAGCAGCAGTGGACTAGCGGGGGACACAGATACGCAGTATTTT. Amino acid sequence: CASSSGLAGDTDTQYF.

This chain links TRBV2 with TRBJ2-5, with 10 bases aligning to TRBD2. The CDR3 length is 15 residues. After removal of 7 bases from V and 1 base from J, the junction contained 6 bases not matched to a gene. Germline values: CDR1 SNHLY, CDR2 FYNNEI. The CDR3, as DNA: TGTGCCAGCAAGCAGCGGGGGGGCGTCCAAGAGACCCAGTACTTC. This gives the protein CASKQRGGVQETQYF.

This clone has only a few counts. The chain employs TRBV3-1 (or the pseudogene TRBV3-2) and TRBJ1-1; no firm D call. Germline values: CDR1 LGHDT, CDR2 YNNKEL (reference sequence). The germline V and J ends were trimmed by 1 base and 5 bases, with 8 bases remaining between them. This CDR3 has 13 amino acids. DNA of the CDR3: TGTGCCAGCAGCCAAGGGGGAGCGACTGAAGCTTTCTTT. As protein: CASSQGGATEAFF.

The J gene is TRBJ2-7, the V gene TRBV28, with 9 bases identical to TRBD2. The germline gives CDR1 MDHEN, CDR2 SYDVKM. Trimming removed 8 bases from V and 2 bases from J; junction bases left unmatched: 4. The CDR3 extends over 13 amino acids. CDR3 amino acids: CASETSGAYEQYF. The CDR3, as DNA: TGTGCCAGCGAGACTAGCGGAGCCTACGAGCAGTACTTC.

The DNA for the CDR3 is TGTGCCAGCTCACAAATGGCGGTGAACACTGAAGCTTTCTTT. Its protein product is CASSQMAVNTEAFF. This chain connects TRBV18 to TRBJ1-1; no clear D gene. This CDR3 contains 14 residues. V gave up 4 bases and J gave up 0 bases, with 9 bases separating them. From germline, CDR1 is KGHSH and CDR2 LQKENI.

The chain uses TRBV11-2 and TRBJ2-2, with D possibly matching TRBD2 (6 bases). V dropped 2 bases and J dropped 6 bases, with 13 bases sitting between them. Per germline, CDR1 SGHAT and CDR2 FQNNGV. CDR3 length equals 15 residues. The CDR3 bases are TGTGCCAGCAGCTTACTGGTGTCGGGGGCCGGGGAGCTGTTTTTT. Translation gives CASSLLVSGAGELFF.

This clone showed up just once. V gene TRBV11-2 combines with J gene TRBJ2-1, with TRBD2 identical over 7 bases. V was pared by 5 bases and J by 4 bases, with 14 bases of the junction left unmatched. The germline gives CDR1 SGHAT, CDR2 FQNNGV. The CDR3 consists of 17 residues. This CDR3 is CASSRDYLRVGYNEQFF. The CDR3 DNA sequence: TGTGCCAGCAGCCGGGACTATCTCCGGGTGGGTTACAATGAGCAGTTCTTC. The full variable domain, completed using reference TRBV11-2 and TRBJ2-1, is EAGVAQSPRYKIIEKRQSVAFWCNPISGHATLYWYQQILGQGPKLLIQFQNNGVVDDSQLPKDRFSAERLKGVDSTLKIQPAKLEDSAVYLCASSRDYLRVGYNEQFFGPGTRLTVL.

The rearrangement uses TRBV6-5 and TRBJ2-5; D possibly corresponds to TRBD2 (6 bases). Between the trimmed V and J ends, which lost 6 bases and 5 bases, there was a span of 16 bases. Germline loops: CDR1 MNHEY, CDR2 SVGAGI. The CDR3 runs 14 residues. CDR3 sequence reads: CASSAGLGGETQYF. CDR3 DNA: TGTGCCAGCAGCGCGGGACTTGGGGGGGAGACCCAGTACTTC.

J is TRBJ2-3 and V is TRBV5-1, with a tentative D call TRBD2 (7 bases). Germline loops: CDR1 SGHRS, CDR2 YFSETQ. The CDR3 sequence is 15 residues long. The germline V and J ends were trimmed by 0 bases and 1 base, with 9 bases remaining between them. The CDR3 nucleotides read TGCGCCAGCAGCTTGGCGGGGGGCCGCACAGATACGCAGTATTTT. This encodes CASSLAGGRTDTQYF.

The V call is TRBV19, the J call TRBJ2-1, with a tentative D call TRBD2 (5 bases). The germline V gene encodes CDR1 LNHDA and CDR2 SQIVND (reference sequence). The CDR3 has 11 residues. V was cut by 8 bases and J by 4 bases, with 6 bases left in between. CDR3 region: CASRGYNEQFF. DNA for the CDR3: TGTGCCAGTCGGGGTTACAATGAGCAGTTCTTC. Full variable domain (remainder filled in from reference TRBV19 and TRBJ2-1): DGGITQSPKYLFRKEGQNVTLSCEQNLNHDAMYWYRQDPGQGLRLIYYSQIVNDFQKGDIAEGYSVSREKKESFPLTVTSAQKNPTAFYLCASRGYNEQFFGPGTRLTVL.

The chain has TRBV18 and TRBJ1-2; no clear D. Trimming took off 3 bases at V and 8 bases at J, with 19 bases between the two ends. Germline lookup yields CDR1 KGHSH and CDR2 LQKENI. The CDR3 runs 15 residues. The CDR3 is CASSPSDAAVGGYTF. The CDR3 nucleotides are TGTGCCAGCTCACCGAGTGACGCAGCGGTAGGAGGCTACACCTTC. The variable domain in full, with the rest retrieved from reference TRBV18 and TRBJ1-2, is NAGVMQNPRHLVRRRGQEARLRCSPMKGHSHVYWYRQLPEEGLKFMVYLQKENIIDESGMPKERFSAEFPKEGPSILRIQQVVRGDSAAYFCASSPSDAAVGGYTFGSGTRLTVV.

This rearrangement joins TRBV30 to TRBJ1-5; no definite D call. CDR1 is GTSNPN, CDR2 SVGIG, per germline (reference sequence). CDR3 length: 14 amino acids. Trimming pared 3 bases from V and 0 bases from J, leaving 9 bases between. CDR3 DNA: TGTGCCTGGAGGACACACAATAGCAATCAGCCCCAGCATTTT. Amino acid sequence: CAWRTHNSNQPQHF.

Only one count was recorded for this clone. The V gene is TRBV7-9, the J gene TRBJ1-2; 9 bases agree with TRBD1. In germline, CDR1 is SEHNR, CDR2 FQNEAQ (reference sequence). The CDR3 sequence is 15 residues long. The V gene end was trimmed by 5 bases and the J gene end by 2 bases; junction bases not matched to a gene: 6. CDR3 residues: CASSHWDRENYGYTF. The CDR3 DNA reads as TGTGCCAGCAGCCACTGGGACAGGGAGAACTATGGCTACACCTTC.

CDR3 in DNA: TGTGCCAGCAGTTACGGTTGGGGCGGGAACAATGAGCAGTTCTTC. It translates to CASSYGWGGNNEQFF. The chain carries TRBV6-5 and TRBJ2-1; tentatively, D is TRBD2 (6 bases). V shed 2 bases and J shed 5 bases, with 13 bases lying between them. The CDR3 contains 15 residues. The germline gives CDR1 MNHEY, CDR2 SVGAGI.

The V gene is TRBV10-3, the J gene TRBJ2-7; 9 positions agree with TRBD1. Trimming removed 11 bases from V and 7 bases from J; junction bases left unmatched: 12. Germline V lookup: CDR1 ENHRY, CDR2 SYGVKD. The CDR3 runs 13 residues. The CDR3 region is CASLRGQGQEQYF. The CDR3 coding sequence is TGTGCCTCGCTTCGGGGACAGGGCCAAGAGCAGTACTTC.